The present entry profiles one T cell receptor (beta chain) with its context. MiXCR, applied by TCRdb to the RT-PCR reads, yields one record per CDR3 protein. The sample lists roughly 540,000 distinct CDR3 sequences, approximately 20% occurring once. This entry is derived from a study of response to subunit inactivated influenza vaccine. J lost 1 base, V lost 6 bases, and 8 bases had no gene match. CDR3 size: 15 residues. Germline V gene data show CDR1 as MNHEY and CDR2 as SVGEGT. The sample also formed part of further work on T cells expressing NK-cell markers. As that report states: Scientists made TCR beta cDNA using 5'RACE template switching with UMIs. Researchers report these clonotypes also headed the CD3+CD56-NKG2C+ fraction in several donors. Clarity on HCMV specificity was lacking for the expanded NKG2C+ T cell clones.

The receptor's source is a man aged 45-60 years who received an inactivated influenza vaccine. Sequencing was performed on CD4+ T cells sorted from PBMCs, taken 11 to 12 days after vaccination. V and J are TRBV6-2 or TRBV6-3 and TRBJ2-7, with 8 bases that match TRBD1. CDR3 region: CASRQDREGSYEQYF. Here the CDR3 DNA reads TGTGCCAGCAGACAGGACAGGGAAGGGTCCTACGAGCAGTACTTC.